This T cell receptor beta chain was captured in a study of T cell changes during pregnancy in multiple sclerosis. Sequencing used immunoSEQ multiplex PCR; TCRdb keeps in-frame clones, though not all of them. This table holds 40,000 or so clones, 80% to 90% found once. The CDR3 extends over 12 amino acids. CDR1 and CDR2 (germline): MNHNS, SASEGT. The V end lost 3 bases, the J end lost 9 bases, and 9 bases lay between the germline ends. The chain is built from TRBV6-1 and TRBJ2-4; possible D gene TRBD2, 5 bases. Source: CD4+ T cells from peripheral blood mononuclear cells, taken in the first trimester of pregnancy. The sequence came from a female donor with multiple sclerosis, enrolled in a pregnancy study. The CDR3 reads CASSEGVTIQYF. The CDR3 region has the DNA TGTGCCAGCAGTGAGGGAGTGACCATTCAGTACTTC.